This TCR beta chain was captured in a study of cytomegalovirus exposure and HLA in healthy donors. Notes on the study in general: For most TCR sequences rarity was the rule, although some public TCRs occurred in many donors. Indistinguishable V segments, including TRBV6-2 and TRBV6-3, were excluded.

As concerns this clone: Its antigen remains unidentified.

The V gene's germline CDR1 is SGHKS and CDR2 YYEKEE (reference sequence). Trimming removed 0 bases from V and 4 bases from J, with 17 bases in between. The CDR3 has 16 amino acids. Vbeta (60) and Jbeta (13) primers were used in the PCR. Sequencing was performed with immunoSEQ multiplex PCR; in TCRdb, only in-frame clones are kept and a portion is missing. The profile shows 140,000 to 150,000 clones, 80% of them singletons. The V call is TRBV5-5, the J call TRBJ2-7; a weak D match, TRBD1 (6 bases). The sequenced material came from PBMCs. The clonotype comes from a man in his forties or fifties in good health and CMV-seronegative. As DNA, the CDR3 is TGTGCCAGCAGCTTGGCCCCTAACAGGGTAGGGTACGAGCAGTACTTC. This translates into CASSLAPNRVGYEQYF.